This T cell receptor (beta chain) was found in a study of blood T cell repertoires in COVID-19. Overall study: The origin of the acute and convalescent COVID-19 samples was the United States, Italy and Spain. From T cells, B-cell-depleted T cells, or PBMCs came the material, which was cDNA or gDNA.

This clone was observed once. In the authors' methods: Estimated nucleated cell counts came from reference gene primer amplification. Some clones are missing from TCRdb's copy, which holds only in-frame ones; the method was immunoSEQ multiplex PCR. From that table come the V and J calls and clone size; the DNA was used to work out D and trimming. Counted here are about 82,000 clones, about 78% occurring once; the ten biggest clones make up approximately 40%. The Seattle patients, enrolled during active infection, were followed longitudinally. This TCR derives from a man aged 60 to 75 with COVID-19, enrolled during active disease. Source material: peripheral blood.

The chain's CDR3 is CASSVRQGQLYEQYF. CDR3 bases: TGTGCCAGCAGCGTCCGACAGGGGCAACTCTACGAGCAGTACTTC. This rearrangement joins TRBV11-3 to TRBJ2-7; the match to TRBD1 covers 8 bases. The CDR3 is made up of 15 amino acids. Per the germline V gene, CDR1 is SGHNT and CDR2 is YENEEA. V trimming: 5 bases; J trimming: 3 bases; junction bases outside the gene matches: 9. The entire variable domain, with the rest obtained from reference TRBV11-3 and TRBJ2-7, is as follows: EAGVVQSPRYKIIEKKQPVAFWCNPISGHNTLYWYLQNLGQGPELLIRYENEEAVDDSQLPKDRFSAERLKGVDSTLKIQPAELGDSAVYLCASSVRQGQLYEQYFGPGTRLTVT.